The next 17 T cell receptor beta chains were all read from a single sample in a study of cytomegalovirus exposure and HLA in healthy donors (dated by TCRdb to 2017 to 2019). The library relied on the immunoSEQ multiplex PCR assay. The multiplex PCR relied on a mix of 60 forward primers for TCR Vbeta segments and 13 reverse primers for TCR Jbeta segments. In TCRdb, the immuneACCESS table is reduced to in-frame sequences with V and J assigned. These tables do not hold every clone; where another copy was compared, an unresolved V gene accounts for under half, and the others remain unexplained. Across this sample there are about 100,000 clones, with 76% seen only once. The ten largest clones capture roughly 4% of the sample. Sequencing input: PBMCs. The receptors derive from a man aged 40-49 years in good health and CMV-seronegative.

This clone was recorded a few times. The chain carries TRBV7-3 and TRBJ2-1; 9 bases are shared with TRBD1. The CDR3 spans 14 residues. V shed 1 base and J 7 bases; nucleotides not matched to a gene: 2. Per germline, CDR1 SGHTA and CDR2 FQGTGA. The CDR3 sequence is CASSLRGQGNEQFF. The CDR3 DNA reads as TGTGCCAGCAGCTTAAGGGGACAGGGTAATGAGCAGTTCTTC.

The chain joins TRBV10-3 to TRBJ2-5, with a tentative D call TRBD1 (8 bases). The V end was cut by 8 bases, the J end by 7 bases, with 20 bases between. The V gene's germline CDR1 is ENHRY and CDR2 SYGVKD. This CDR3 spans 14 amino acids. The CDR3 DNA reads TGTGCCATCTCCGTAGGACAGGGAGGGGGGACCCAGTACTTC. Amino acids: CAISVGQGGGTQYF.

The J gene is TRBJ2-7, the V gene TRBV28; a possible D gene is TRBD1 (5 bases). Germline assignment: CDR1 MDHEN and CDR2 SYDVKM. The CDR3 covers 13 residues. With 8 bases removed from V and 2 bases from J, the gap between germline ends came to 13 bases. CDR3 in amino acids: CASGQGPTYEQYV. The CDR3 coding sequence is TGTGCCAGCGGTCAGGGCCCCACCTACGAGCAGTACGTC.

The CDR3 here is CASGLMASQPQHF. The CDR3 region has the DNA TGTGCTAGTGGTTTGATGGCCTCTCAGCCCCAGCATTTT. The chain links TRBV12-5 to TRBJ1-5; D remains unclear. From germline, CDR1 is LGHNT and CDR2 FRNRAP. Trimming took 2 bases from V and 6 from J, leaving 8 bases between them. The CDR3 loop spans 13 amino acids. Using reference TRBV12-5 and TRBJ1-5 for the parts outside the CDR3, the full variable domain is DARVTQTPRHKVTEMGQEVTMRCQPILGHNTVFWYRQTMMQGLELLAYFRNRAPLDDSGMPKDRFSAEMPDATLATLKIQPSEPRDSAVYFCASGLMASQPQHFGDGTRLSIL.

This clone appeared once. The CDR3 bases are TGTGCCAGCAGGGACGGCCCCCAGCGGGACAATGAGCAGTTCTTC. It yields the protein CASRDGPQRDNEQFF. This sequence joins TRBV6-1 and TRBJ2-1; TRBD2 is a possible D gene (6 bases). The V and J ends lost 6 bases and 5 bases respectively, with 17 bases between them. The germline CDR1 and CDR2 sequences are MNHNS and SASEGT. The CDR3 consists of 15 residues.

The rearrangement links TRBV5-1 to TRBJ2-5; D may be TRBD2 (6 bases). Gene TRBJ2-7 matches the end of the DNA better, so the J call may be wrong. In germline, CDR1 is SGHRS, CDR2 YFSETQ. The CDR3 is 15 amino acids. The CDR3 DNA reads as TGCGCCAGCAGCTTGGCACCCGGGAGCTCCTACGAGCAGTACTTC. Protein sequence: CASSLAPGSSYEQYF.

The V gene is TRBV7-8, the J gene TRBJ1-3; D unresolved. The V gene lost 1 base and the J gene lost 8 bases, with 3 bases spanning the gap. This CDR3 region has 11 residues. The germline V gene has CDR1 SGHVS and CDR2 FQNEAQ. In nucleotides, the CDR3 is TGTGCCAGCAGCTTAGTCGACACCATATATTTT. This gives the protein CASSLVDTIYF.

The V call is TRBV6-5, the J call TRBJ2-7; unclear D gene. CDR3 length equals 15 residues. Germline V gene sequence: CDR1 MNHEY, CDR2 SVGAGI. V dropped 2 bases and J dropped 5 bases, with 16 bases sitting between them. Written as DNA, the CDR3 is TGTGCCAGCAGTTACAGAGAACCCAAGAGGCACGAGCAGTACGTC. It specifies CASSYREPKRHEQYV.

The chain uses TRBV19 and TRBJ1-1; no firm D call. The CDR3 extends over 14 amino acids. V lost 3 bases and J lost 1, with 9 bases in between. Germline assignment: CDR1 LNHDA and CDR2 SQIVND (reference sequence). The CDR3 sequence is CASSIPRKNTEAFF. The CDR3 nucleotides are TGTGCCAGTAGTATTCCCAGGAAGAACACTGAAGCTTTCTTT.

This clone was seen more than once but under ten times. V usage is TRBV4-3 and J usage is TRBJ2-2, with 8 nucleotides matching TRBD2. CDR3 length: 17 residues. Germline-derived CDR1 and CDR2 are LGHNA and YSLEER. The junction had 8 bases not matched to a gene; V was cut back by 2 bases and J by 3 bases. The CDR3 sequence is CASSQNWRGADTGELFF. The CDR3, as DNA: TGCGCCAGCAGCCAAAATTGGCGGGGGGCTGACACCGGGGAGCTGTTTTTT.

Points on this clone: One junction end disagrees with the germline gene, perhaps due to a read error. Within the sample, other DNA sequences also encode this same CDR3. The CDR3 region is CASRGRSTNNSPLHF. CDR3 in DNA: TGTGCCAGCCGGGGTCGGTCTACGAATAATTCCCCCCTCCACTTT. The V call is TRBV11-2, the J call TRBJ1-6; D ambiguous. The germline gives CDR1 SGHAT, CDR2 FQNNGV. This CDR3 region has 15 residues.

In DNA, the CDR3 is TGCGCCAGCAGCTTGGGTGCTCTAGCGGGGTCGACAGATACGCAGTATTTT. It yields the protein CASSLGALAGSTDTQYF. The chain uses TRBV5-1 and TRBJ2-3, with TRBD2 matching over 9 bases. V was clipped by 0 bases and J by 3 bases; unmatched bases: 8. Germline V gene sequence: CDR1 SGHRS, CDR2 YFSETQ. The CDR3 loop spans 17 amino acids. The variable domain in full, completed from reference TRBV5-1 and TRBJ2-3, reads KAGVTQTPRYLIKTRGQQVTLSCSPISGHRSVSWYQQTPGQGLQFLFEYFSETQRNKGNFPGRFSGRQFSNSRSEMNVSTLELGDSALYLCASSLGALAGSTDTQYFGPGTRLTVL.

CDR3 DNA sequence: TGTGCCAGCAGCTCCGACAGGCCAAGCACAGATACGCAGTATTTT. This gives the protein CASSSDRPSTDTQYF. The chain couples TRBV7-9 to TRBJ2-3; maybe TRBD1 (6 bases). Germline loops: CDR1 SEHNR, CDR2 FQNEAQ (reference sequence). Trimming left V 4 bases short and J 0 bases short, with 11 bases between. There are 15 residues in the CDR3.

The chain joins TRBV2 to TRBJ2-7; 8 bases are shared with TRBD1. This CDR3 is 12 amino acids long. V gave up 2 bases and J gave up 6 bases; unmatched junction bases: 0. CDR1 is SNHLY, CDR2 FYNNEI, per germline. The CDR3 here is CASSEQGAEQYV. The CDR3 nucleotides are TGTGCCAGCAGTGAACAGGGGGCCGAGCAGTACGTC.

The table lists this clone with a few counts. A junction boundary mismatches the germline segment, possibly from a read error. This chain uses TRBV5-6 with TRBJ2-5; possible D gene TRBD2, 6 bases. The length of the CDR3 is 12 residues. Germline V gene lookup returns CDR1 SGHDT and CDR2 YYEEEE. The CDR3 nucleotides are TGTGCCAGCAGCGTAAGAATACGGGACTTTCACTTC. Protein sequence: CASSVRIRDFHF.

This clone was recorded a few times. The chain is built from TRBV30 and TRBJ1-4; D possibly corresponds to TRBD1 (5 bases). Trimming took 0 bases from V and 0 from J, leaving 14 bases between them. Germline V gene sequence: CDR1 GTSNPN, CDR2 SVGIG (reference sequence). The length of the CDR3 is 17 residues. CDR3 region: CAWSVPGRGATNEKLFF. CDR3 sequence (DNA): TGTGCCTGGAGTGTACCCGGGAGAGGGGCAACTAATGAAAAACTGTTTTTT.

CDR3 coding DNA: TGCAGCGTTGAAGATACTATGGTTGAGCAGTTCTTC. Translated, it gives CSVEDTMVEQFF. This chain links TRBV29-1 with TRBJ2-1, with no clear D. Between the trimmed V and J ends, which lost 0 bases and 9 bases, there was a span of 9 bases. The V gene's germline CDR1 is SQVTM and CDR2 ANQGSEA. The CDR3 covers 12 residues.